A selection of T cell receptor beta chains follows, all from one sample in a study of blood T cells in healthy people across ages. MiXCR was run by TCRdb on the 5' RACE reads, yielding one entry per CDR3 protein. The data show about a million distinct CDR3 sequences, 35% to 40% seen once. The sequenced sample consisted of blood. These receptors were taken from a man younger than 35 in good health. Each CDR3 is given with its conserved first and last residue. D genes are given only for firm matches. Clone sizes are given selectively: once, few, many, or a class where the clone is expanded.

j_call: TRBJ1-5
d_call: -
clone_size: many
v_call: TRBV12-3/TRBV12-4
cdr3_nt: TGTGCCAGCAACTCACAGGGTCCGGGCAATCAGCCCCAGCATTTT
cdr3_aa: CASNSQGPGNQPQHF

j_call: TRBJ1-5
d_call: TRBD1
clone_size: -
v_call: TRBV27
cdr3_nt: TGTGCCAGCACGCCTCGGGGACAGGTCAATCAGCCCCAGCATTTT
cdr3_aa: CASTPRGQVNQPQHF

j_call: TRBJ2-3
d_call: TRBD1
clone_size: -
v_call: TRBV11-1
cdr3_nt: TGTGCCAGCCAGCTGCGACAGGGGAATACAGATACGCAGTATTTT
cdr3_aa: CASQLRQGNTDTQYF

j_call: TRBJ1-1
d_call: -
clone_size: few
v_call: TRBV4-2
cdr3_nt: TGTGCCAGCAGCCAAGCCCCGTTTGAAGCTTTCTTT
cdr3_aa: CASSQAPFEAFF

j_call: TRBJ1-2
d_call: TRBD1
clone_size: -
v_call: TRBV6-6
cdr3_nt: TGTGCCAGCAGTACGGACAGGGGGTACGGCTACACCTTC
cdr3_aa: CASSTDRGYGYTF

j_call: TRBJ2-5
d_call: -
clone_size: -
v_call: TRBV20-1
cdr3_nt: TGCAGTGCTCAGGAGGTACAGGGTGAGACCCAGTACTTC
cdr3_aa: CSAQEVQGETQYF

j_call: TRBJ2-3
d_call: TRBD2
clone_size: -
v_call: TRBV6-2/TRBV6-3
cdr3_nt: TGTGCCAGCAGTTACTTGGCCGGGACTAGTAGTTCCACAGATACGCAGTATTTT
cdr3_aa: CASSYLAGTSSSTDTQYF

j_call: TRBJ2-1
d_call: -
clone_size: many
v_call: TRBV20-1
cdr3_nt: TGCAGTGCTAGAGATTGGGCGGCTGAGCAGTTCTTC
cdr3_aa: CSARDWAAEQFF

j_call: TRBJ2-5
d_call: -
clone_size: once
v_call: TRBV20-1
cdr3_nt: TGCAGTGCTAGAAGGGATATATCCCAAGAGACCCAGTACTTC
cdr3_aa: CSARRDISQETQYF

j_call: TRBJ1-2
d_call: -
clone_size: -
v_call: TRBV7-2
cdr3_nt: TGTGCCAGCAGCTTATACGGGCCGACAACTGGGGGCTACACCTTC
cdr3_aa: CASSLYGPTTGGYTF

j_call: TRBJ2-7
d_call: -
clone_size: -
v_call: TRBV28
cdr3_nt: TGTGCCAGCAGTTTATCTGGGTTAGCCTACGAGCAGTACTTC
cdr3_aa: CASSLSGLAYEQYF

j_call: TRBJ1-4
d_call: -
clone_size: -
v_call: TRBV7-8
cdr3_nt: TGTGCCAGCAGCTTAGTTCCGGAGCCTGAAAAACTGTTTTTT
cdr3_aa: CASSLVPEPEKLFF

j_call: TRBJ2-7
d_call: -
clone_size: -
v_call: TRBV7-2
cdr3_nt: TGTGCCAGCAGTCACCCGGGTTACGAGCAGTACTTC
cdr3_aa: CASSHPGYEQYF

j_call: TRBJ2-1
d_call: -
clone_size: -
v_call: TRBV12-3/TRBV12-4
cdr3_nt: TGTGCCAGACAAATTCCCCGGGTGGATAGCGACAATGAGCAGTTCTTC
cdr3_aa: CARQIPRVDSDNEQFF

j_call: TRBJ2-3
d_call: -
clone_size: -
v_call: TRBV20-1
cdr3_nt: TGCAGTGCTAGGGGTCGGGGCTCAGATACGCAGTATTTT
cdr3_aa: CSARGRGSDTQYF

j_call: TRBJ2-1
d_call: -
clone_size: -
v_call: TRBV2
cdr3_nt: TGTGCCAGCACCCCCTTACGTGACGATGAGCAGTTCTTC
cdr3_aa: CASTPLRDDEQFF

j_call: TRBJ2-5
d_call: -
clone_size: -
v_call: TRBV21-1
cdr3_nt: TGTGCCAGCAGCAAAGCGCGGGCAGGAGTTGTTGAGACCCAGTACTTC
cdr3_aa: CASSKARAGVVETQYF

j_call: TRBJ2-7
d_call: -
clone_size: few
v_call: TRBV15
cdr3_nt: TGTGCCACCAGCAGTGGACGGCACTACGAGCAGTACTTC
cdr3_aa: CATSSGRHYEQYF

j_call: TRBJ2-3
d_call: TRBD1
clone_size: -
v_call: TRBV7-9
cdr3_nt: TGTGCCAGCAGCGGACAGGTTAGGACAGATACGCAGTATTTT
cdr3_aa: CASSGQVRTDTQYF

j_call: TRBJ1-2
d_call: -
clone_size: -
v_call: TRBV10-3
cdr3_nt: TGTGCCATCAGTGAAGGGCAAAATACTAACTATGGCTACACCTTC
cdr3_aa: CAISEGQNTNYGYTF

j_call: TRBJ1-1
d_call: -
clone_size: few
v_call: TRBV27
cdr3_nt: TGTGCCAGCAGTTCGCCGACAGGCACTGAAGCTTTCTTT
cdr3_aa: CASSSPTGTEAFF

j_call: TRBJ2-2
d_call: -
clone_size: -
v_call: TRBV7-9
cdr3_nt: TGTGCCAGCAGCTTGGACCAGGGTGATCCCGGGGAGCTGTTTTTT
cdr3_aa: CASSLDQGDPGELFF

j_call: TRBJ1-4
d_call: -
clone_size: few
v_call: TRBV12-3/TRBV12-4
cdr3_nt: TGTGCCAGCAGTTCAGGACACGCAACTAATGAAAAACTGTTTTTT
cdr3_aa: CASSSGHATNEKLFF

j_call: TRBJ2-1
d_call: -
clone_size: -
v_call: TRBV12-3/TRBV12-4
cdr3_nt: TGTGCCAGCAGTTTAACTAGCCCCGAGCAGTTCTTC
cdr3_aa: CASSLTSPEQFF

j_call: TRBJ2-5
d_call: -
clone_size: -
v_call: TRBV11-2
cdr3_nt: TGTGCCAGCAGCTTTCACTCACAGGGATCAGAGACCCAGTACTTC
cdr3_aa: CASSFHSQGSETQYF

j_call: TRBJ2-1
d_call: -
clone_size: many
v_call: TRBV4-3
cdr3_nt: TGCGCCAGCAGCCAATACAGCCAGGGCTACAATGAGCAGTTCTTC
cdr3_aa: CASSQYSQGYNEQFF

j_call: TRBJ2-5
d_call: -
clone_size: -
v_call: TRBV7-2
cdr3_nt: TGTGCCAGCAGCTTAGGTGGGGGGTTTATCTTCAATGAGCAGTACTTC
cdr3_aa: CASSLGGGFIFNEQYF

j_call: TRBJ2-4
d_call: -
clone_size: few
v_call: TRBV7-9
cdr3_nt: TGTGCTAGCAGCCGAAGTGGAGGTGCCCATGAGGAGCAGTACTTC
cdr3_aa: CASSRSGGAHEEQYF

j_call: TRBJ2-3
d_call: -
clone_size: -
v_call: TRBV11-1
cdr3_nt: TGTGCCAGCAGCTTAGTGAACTCGGCTTCCACAGATACGCAGTATTTT
cdr3_aa: CASSLVNSASTDTQYF

j_call: TRBJ1-5
d_call: -
clone_size: -
v_call: TRBV10-3
cdr3_nt: TGTGCCATAACGGACGGGGGGGGGCAGCACCAGCATTTT
cdr3_aa: CAITDGGGQHQHF

j_call: TRBJ1-1
d_call: -
clone_size: -
v_call: TRBV5-1
cdr3_nt: TGCGCCAGCAGCTTGGGGGAATTCGGAGCTTTCTTT
cdr3_aa: CASSLGEFGAFF

j_call: TRBJ1-4
d_call: -
clone_size: -
v_call: TRBV6-1
cdr3_nt: TGTGCCAGCAGCTCAAACACCGACTCGGACGTCGAAAAACTGTTTTTT
cdr3_aa: CASSSNTDSDVEKLFF

j_call: TRBJ1-1
d_call: -
clone_size: -
v_call: TRBV9
cdr3_nt: TGTGCCAGCAGCGTAGCCTGGGCCACTGAAGCTTTCTTT
cdr3_aa: CASSVAWATEAFF

j_call: TRBJ2-3
d_call: TRBD1
clone_size: few
v_call: TRBV4-1
cdr3_nt: TGCGCCAGCTCCCAATCGCCCGGGACAGGGGGAAAAGATACGCAGTATTTT
cdr3_aa: CASSQSPGTGGKDTQYF

j_call: TRBJ2-7
d_call: -
clone_size: -
v_call: TRBV7-2
cdr3_nt: TGTGCCAGCAGCGTAACGGAACAGGGACTCTATGAGCAGTACTTC
cdr3_aa: CASSVTEQGLYEQYF

j_call: TRBJ2-4
d_call: -
clone_size: -
v_call: TRBV5-1
cdr3_nt: TGCGCCAGCAGCTCCTCGGCAGGGGCGGACATTCAGTACTTC
cdr3_aa: CASSSSAGADIQYF

j_call: TRBJ2-7
d_call: TRBD1
clone_size: -
v_call: TRBV7-2
cdr3_nt: TGTGCCAGCAGCTTATGGGGGACAGGGAGCGAGCAGTACTTC
cdr3_aa: CASSLWGTGSEQYF

j_call: TRBJ1-5
d_call: -
clone_size: -
v_call: TRBV28
cdr3_nt: TGTGCCAGCAACGGACCGAATCAGCCCCAGCATTTT
cdr3_aa: CASNGPNQPQHF

j_call: TRBJ1-5
d_call: -
clone_size: -
v_call: TRBV28
cdr3_nt: TGTGCCAGCAGCCCCGGGACATTCCGGAGTCAGCCCCAGCATTTT
cdr3_aa: CASSPGTFRSQPQHF

j_call: TRBJ2-2
d_call: -
clone_size: few
v_call: TRBV4-1
cdr3_nt: TGCGCCAGCAGCCAAGCGCCCCCCTCCGGGGAGCTGTTTTTT
cdr3_aa: CASSQAPPSGELFF

j_call: TRBJ2-1
d_call: TRBD1
clone_size: few
v_call: TRBV27
cdr3_nt: TGTGCCAGCAGTCCCTCGGGGACAGGCCGTAGCTACAATGAGCAGTTCTTC
cdr3_aa: CASSPSGTGRSYNEQFF

j_call: TRBJ1-5
d_call: TRBD1
clone_size: -
v_call: TRBV5-6
cdr3_nt: TGTGCCAGCAGCTATGGACAGGCAGCTCAGCCCCAGCATTTT
cdr3_aa: CASSYGQAAQPQHF

j_call: TRBJ2-2
d_call: -
clone_size: few
v_call: TRBV27
cdr3_nt: TGTGCCAGCAGTTTTCGCGGTGCCGGGGAGCTGTTTTTT
cdr3_aa: CASSFRGAGELFF

j_call: TRBJ1-1
d_call: -
clone_size: -
v_call: TRBV12-5
cdr3_nt: TGTGCTAGTGGTTTGGTACCTAGAAGGTCGGTCCGCCCCATGAACACTGAAGCTTTCTTT
cdr3_aa: CASGLVPRRSVRPMNTEAFF

j_call: TRBJ2-2
d_call: -
clone_size: -
v_call: TRBV20-1
cdr3_nt: TGCAGTGCTAGAGGCGTCGGGTATCCCGGGGAGCTGTTTTTT
cdr3_aa: CSARGVGYPGELFF

j_call: TRBJ2-3
d_call: -
clone_size: -
v_call: TRBV5-1
cdr3_nt: TGCGCCAGCAGCTTGGCCAATATAATGGCAGATACGCAGTATTTT
cdr3_aa: CASSLANIMADTQYF

j_call: TRBJ2-7
d_call: TRBD1
clone_size: few
v_call: TRBV9
cdr3_nt: TGTGCCAGCAGCGCCGAGGGACAGGTCTCCTACGAGCAGTACTTC
cdr3_aa: CASSAEGQVSYEQYF

j_call: TRBJ1-6
d_call: -
clone_size: few
v_call: TRBV5-1
cdr3_nt: TGCGCCAGCAGCTTGTCGCAGAGGACAGCTAATTCACCCCTCCACTTT
cdr3_aa: CASSLSQRTANSPLHF